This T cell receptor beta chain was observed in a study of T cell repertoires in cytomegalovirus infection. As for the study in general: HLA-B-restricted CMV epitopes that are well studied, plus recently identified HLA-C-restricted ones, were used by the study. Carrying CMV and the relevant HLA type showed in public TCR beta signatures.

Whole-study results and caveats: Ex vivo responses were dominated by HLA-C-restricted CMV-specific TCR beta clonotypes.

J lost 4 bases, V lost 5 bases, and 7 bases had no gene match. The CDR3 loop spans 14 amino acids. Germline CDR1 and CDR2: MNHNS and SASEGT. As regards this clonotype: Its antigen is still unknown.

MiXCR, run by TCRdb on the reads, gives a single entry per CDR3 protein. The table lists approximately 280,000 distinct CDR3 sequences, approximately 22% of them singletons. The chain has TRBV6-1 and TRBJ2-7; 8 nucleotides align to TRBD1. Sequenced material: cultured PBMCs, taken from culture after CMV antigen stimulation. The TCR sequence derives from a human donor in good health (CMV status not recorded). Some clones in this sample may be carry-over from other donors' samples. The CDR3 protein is CASSYGQGAYEQYV. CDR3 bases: TGTGCCAGCAGTTATGGACAGGGAGCGTACGAGCAGTACGTC.